A single sample gave rise to the 31 T cell receptor beta chains below, sequenced in a study of post-analysis software for immune sequencing data. Tagging with unique molecular identifiers was a feature of the TCR beta cDNA libraries. TCRdb called the PCR reads again in MiXCR, with one record for every CDR3 protein. This table has roughly 800,000 distinct CDR3 sequences, about 53% appearing once. Findings and limits, study-wide: Elevated frequency relative to controls characterized several TRBV segments in patients, TRBV5-6, TRBV5-1 and TRBV20-1 among them.

For these TCRs, the target antigens are not known. Sequencing was carried out using blood. Receptor source: a girl under 18 with multiple sclerosis.

This sequence joins TRBV28 and TRBJ2-1; 8 nucleotides line up with TRBD2. Germline V gene lookup returns CDR1 MDHEN and CDR2 SYDVKM. This CDR3 contains 14 residues. V shed 4 bases, J shed 4 bases, and the junction held 3 bases outside the gene matches. CDR3 amino acids: CASSSGGLYNEQFF. The CDR3 DNA reads as TGTGCCAGCAGTTCGGGGGGGTTGTACAATGAGCAGTTCTTC.

The V call is TRBV5-1, the J call TRBJ2-7; possibly TRBD1 for D (7 bases). Germline V gene lookup returns CDR1 SGHRS and CDR2 YFSETQ. V was trimmed by 2 bases and J by 5 bases, leaving 17 bases between them. CDR3 length: 15 amino acids. The CDR3 here is CASSFSSGGIDEQYF. The CDR3 DNA follows: TGCGCCAGCAGCTTCTCGTCAGGGGGGATCGACGAGCAGTACTTC.

Notes on this clonotype: With a much larger clone just one base away, this may be a read error. The rearrangement uses TRBV10-2 and TRBJ2-1; D is uncertain. This CDR3 is 11 amino acids long. From germline, CDR1 is WSHSY and CDR2 SAAADI. As DNA, the CDR3 is TGCGCCAGCAGGGAGTACAATGAGCAGTTCTTC. It specifies CASREYNEQFF.

This clonotype was seen repeatedly, ten times or more. The CDR3 sequence: CSVATTRGETQYF. DNA for the CDR3: TGCAGCGTCGCCACAACCCGAGGAGAGACCCAGTACTTC. The chain combines TRBV29-1 with TRBJ2-5; no clear D. Trimming took 6 bases from V and 4 from J, leaving 15 bases between them. Germline V gives CDR1 SQVTM, CDR2 ANQGSEA. This CDR3 region has 13 residues.

V gene TRBV6-5 combines with J gene TRBJ2-1, with D perhaps assigned TRBD1 or TRBD2 (5 bases each). V was pared by 0 bases and J by 7 bases, with 25 bases between. CDR1 MNHEY and CDR2 SVGAGI come from the germline V gene. The CDR3 totals 19 residues. The CDR3 DNA is TGTGCCAGCAGTTACTCGGGTTCGCGTCTGGGGCAGACGGGAAATGAGCAGTTCTTC. This encodes CASSYSGSRLGQTGNEQFF.

This clonotype was counted between two and nine times. The gene calls are TRBV20-1 and TRBJ1-4; D gene uncertain. This CDR3 region has 10 residues. Per germline, CDR1 DFQATT and CDR2 SNEGSKA (reference sequence). V was pared by 3 bases and J by 8 bases, with 4 bases between. This CDR3 reads CSASNEKLFF. CDR3 DNA sequence: TGCAGTGCTAGCAACGAAAAACTGTTTTTT.

The chain combines TRBV20-1 with TRBJ1-2; 8 positions agree with TRBD1. V lost 1 base, J lost 4 bases, and 8 bases stayed unmatched. In germline, CDR1 is DFQATT, CDR2 SNEGSKA (reference sequence). The CDR3 length is 15 residues. As DNA, the CDR3 is TGCAGTGCTAGAGTGCGTCAGGGGGCCCCCTATGGCTACACCTTC. This gives the protein CSARVRQGAPYGYTF.

The V gene is TRBV5-1, the J gene TRBJ1-2, with 7 bases fitting TRBD1. The CDR3 is 14 residues long. Germline assignment: CDR1 SGHRS and CDR2 YFSETQ. V lost 7 bases to trimming and J lost 3 bases; unmatched junction nucleotides: 9. This CDR3 reads CASGQDLWDYGYTF. CDR3 bases: TGCGCCAGCGGACAGGACCTTTGGGACTATGGCTACACCTTC.

This clonotype has just one count. V gene TRBV5-6 combines with J gene TRBJ2-1; weak D call: TRBD2 (6 bases). Germline-derived CDR1 and CDR2 are SGHDT and YYEEEE. V was trimmed by 4 bases and J by 0 bases, leaving 14 bases between them. The CDR3 consists of 16 residues. CDR3 region: CASSQTEGHSYNEQFF. Here the CDR3 DNA reads TGTGCCAGCAGCCAGACGGAGGGTCACTCCTACAATGAGCAGTTCTTC.

As concerns this clonotype: An end of the junction differs from the germline gene, which may be a read error. The rearrangement links TRBV20-1 to TRBJ1-1; 7 bases are shared with TRBD1. Per germline, CDR1 DFQATT and CDR2 SNEGSKA (reference sequence). The CDR3 is made up of 15 amino acids. The DNA for the CDR3 is TGCAGTGCTAGAAGGCCCGACAGGGAGAACGCTGAAGCTTTCTTT. Encoded protein: CSARRPDRENAEAFF.

The gene calls are TRBV7-9 and TRBJ2-1, with 13 bases aligning to TRBD2. The CDR3 covers 20 residues. J was trimmed by 2 bases and V by 3 bases; bases with no gene match: 13. Germline V CDR1 and CDR2: SEHNR, FQNEAQ (reference sequence). The CDR3 DNA sequence: TGTGCCAGCAGCTTGATTGCCGGGACTAGCGGGACCGGAGCCTACAATGAGCAGTTCTTC. Translated, it gives CASSLIAGTSGTGAYNEQFF. The variable domain in full, completed from reference TRBV7-9 and TRBJ2-1, reads DTGVSQNPRHKITKRGQNVTFRCDPISEHNRLYWYRQTLGQGPEFLTYFQNEAQLEKSRLLSDRFSAERPKGSFSTLEIQRTEQGDSAMYLCASSLIAGTSGTGAYNEQFFGPGTRLTVL.

The gene calls are TRBV18 and TRBJ1-2; TRBD1 might be the D (5 bases). In germline, CDR1 is KGHSH, CDR2 LQKENI. This CDR3 is built from 15 residues. The V and J ends lost 2 bases and 0 bases respectively, with 10 bases between them. CDR3 in amino acids: CASSPDSAPNYGYTF. CDR3 DNA: TGTGCCAGCTCACCAGACAGCGCTCCTAACTATGGCTACACCTTC.

The V gene is TRBV20-1, the J gene TRBJ1-1; maybe TRBD1 (5 bases). This CDR3 is 14 amino acids long. Germline CDR1 and CDR2: DFQATT and SNEGSKA (reference sequence). V was clipped by 5 bases and J by 5 bases, with 18 bases between them. DNA of the CDR3: TGCAGTGCTCCCGATATGGGGCGTAGGACTGAAGCTTTCTTT. Amino acids: CSAPDMGRRTEAFF.

This rearrangement joins TRBV6-1 to TRBJ2-1, with D perhaps TRBD2 (6 bases). V lost 5 bases to trimming and J lost 10 bases, with 24 bases between them. The germline V gene has CDR1 MNHNS and CDR2 SASEGT. There are 16 residues in the CDR3. Here the CDR3 reads CASSPLGLHRQVEQFF. DNA for the CDR3: TGTGCCAGCAGTCCCCTGGGACTCCACAGGCAGGTGGAGCAGTTCTTC.

This clonotype appeared a few times. The genes are TRBV12-3 or TRBV12-4 and TRBJ1-2, with TRBD1 identical over 8 bases. This CDR3 spans 14 amino acids. V shed 4 bases and J 2 bases; nucleotides not matched to a gene: 3. CDR3: CASSWDRRNYGYTF. CDR3 nucleotides: TGTGCCAGCAGTTGGGACAGGCGGAACTATGGCTACACCTTC.

The chain employs TRBV6-1 and TRBJ2-1, with 14 bases that match TRBD2. V dropped 3 bases and J dropped 4; count of bases not matched to a gene: 8. CDR1 MNHNS and CDR2 SASEGT come from the germline V gene. The length of the CDR3 is 18 residues. This CDR3 reads CASSEGGLAGDPYNEQFF. CDR3 coding DNA: TGTGCCAGCAGTGAGGGGGGACTAGCGGGAGACCCTTACAATGAGCAGTTCTTC.

CDR3 DNA: TGTGCCAGCAGCCAAGAGCTGAACACTGAAGCTTTCTTT. The encoded protein is CASSQELNTEAFF. The chain couples TRBV14 to TRBJ1-1; no clear D gene. The V and J ends lost 0 bases and 0 bases respectively, with 2 bases between them. This CDR3 contains 13 residues. The germline CDR1 and CDR2 sequences are SGHDN and FVKESK.

J is TRBJ2-7 and V is TRBV18; D call uncertain. The CDR3 length is 11 residues. The germline CDR1 and CDR2 sequences are KGHSH and LQKENI. V was pared by 5 bases and J by 7 bases, with 9 bases between. In DNA form, the CDR3 reads TGTGCCAGCTCAGGCACGCAGGAGCAGTACTTC. It specifies CASSGTQEQYF.

A few counts support this clonotype. J is TRBJ2-5 and V is TRBV18; D unresolved. V was pared by 2 bases and J by 4 bases, with 5 bases between. The CDR3 loop spans 12 amino acids. Germline V lookup: CDR1 KGHSH, CDR2 LQKENI. Here the CDR3 reads CASSPYRETQYF. In DNA, the CDR3 is TGTGCCAGCTCACCATATCGAGAGACCCAGTACTTC. Full variable domain (missing parts from reference TRBV18 and TRBJ2-5): NAGVMQNPRHLVRRRGQEARLRCSPMKGHSHVYWYRQLPEEGLKFMVYLQKENIIDESGMPKERFSAEFPKEGPSILRIQQVVRGDSAAYFCASSPYRETQYFGPGTRLLVL.

The rearrangement links TRBV12-3 or TRBV12-4 to TRBJ1-1, with unresolved D. V dropped 1 base and J dropped 0 bases, with 12 bases sitting between them. CDR3 size: 16 residues. As DNA, the CDR3 is TGTGCCAGCAGTTTAGGGCAGTCTTACATGAACACTGAAGCTTTCTTT. This codes for CASSLGQSYMNTEAFF.

This clonotype was observed a few times. The chain is built from TRBV5-1 and TRBJ2-7; a weak D match, TRBD2 (6 bases). Germline V lookup: CDR1 SGHRS, CDR2 YFSETQ. This CDR3 region has 14 residues. V was cut by 4 bases and J by 3 bases, with 14 bases left in between. CDR3 residues: CASSRTGEDYEQYF. CDR3 DNA: TGCGCCAGCAGCAGGACGGGGGAGGACTACGAGCAGTACTTC.

This chain uses TRBV29-1 with TRBJ1-2, with D possibly matching TRBD1 (6 bases). Germline assignment: CDR1 SQVTM and CDR2 ANQGSEA. The CDR3 totals 12 residues. Trimming pared 7 bases from V and 4 bases from J, leaving 13 bases between. CDR3: CSAQEDSYGYTF. For the CDR3, the DNA is TGCAGCGCCCAAGAGGACAGCTATGGCTACACCTTC.

The chain uses TRBV12-3 or TRBV12-4 and TRBJ2-3, with 9 bases identical to TRBD2. V was clipped by 6 bases and J by 6 bases; unmatched bases: 4. The CDR3 loop spans 13 amino acids. The CDR3 protein is CASSLSGSDTQYF. The CDR3 DNA reads as TGTGCCAGCAGCCTTAGCGGGAGTGATACGCAGTATTTT.

The J gene is TRBJ2-5, the V gene TRBV20-1, with a tentative D call TRBD2 (5 bases). The CDR3 loop spans 15 amino acids. V shed 4 bases and J shed 9 bases, with 24 bases lying between them. Germline V gives CDR1 DFQATT, CDR2 SNEGSKA (reference sequence). The CDR3 region is CSANKKRLIPGAQYF. Written as DNA, the CDR3 is TGCAGTGCTAACAAGAAAAGACTTATCCCCGGGGCCCAGTACTTC.

CDR3 loop: CASSYASVYSGANVLTF. The CDR3 DNA is TGTGCCAGCAGTTACGCCTCAGTCTACTCTGGGGCCAACGTCCTGACTTTC. The chain employs TRBV6-5 and TRBJ2-6; no clear D. Looked up from germline, CDR1 is MNHEY and CDR2 is SVGAGI. V lost 2 bases to trimming and J lost 0 bases, with 11 bases between them. This CDR3 contains 17 residues.

About this clonotype itself: Germline and junction disagree at one end, which may indicate a read error. The V and J genes are TRBV7-2 and TRBJ2-7; 12 bases fit TRBD2. Germline CDR1 is SGHTA and CDR2 is FQGNSA. There are 18 residues in the CDR3. The CDR3 loop is CAGSFLNLAGGPSYEQYF. CDR3 nucleotide sequence: TGTGCCGGCAGCTTCCTCAACCTAGCGGGAGGGCCCTCGTACGAGCAGTACTTC.

The V gene is TRBV7-9, the J gene TRBJ1-2; D may be TRBD1 (6 bases). From germline, CDR1 is SEHNR and CDR2 FQNEAQ (reference sequence). The CDR3 runs 14 residues. Trimming cost V 4 bases and J 2 bases, with 11 bases left between them. The CDR3 reads CASSSGQKNYGYTF. The CDR3 DNA follows: TGTGCCAGCAGCTCCGGACAGAAAAACTATGGCTACACCTTC.

The V and J genes are TRBV2 and TRBJ2-5; D is uncertain. V lost 1 base, J lost 4 bases, and 4 bases lay in between. The CDR3 is 12 amino acids. CDR1 and CDR2 (germline): SNHLY, FYNNEI. This chain's CDR3 is CASSEVLETQYF. In DNA, the CDR3 is TGTGCCAGCAGTGAAGTTTTAGAGACCCAGTACTTC.

This rearrangement joins TRBV5-1 to TRBJ1-6, with D possibly TRBD1 on 5 matching bases. Germline CDR1 is SGHRS and CDR2 is YFSETQ. CDR3 size: 16 residues. V lost 0 bases, J lost 9 bases, and 16 bases lay in between. The CDR3 bases are TGCGCCAGCAGCTTGGGACAGCCAACCCTTCTTTCACCCCTCCACTTT. This gives the protein CASSLGQPTLLSPLHF.

This clonotype was observed a handful of times. V usage is TRBV4-1 and J usage is TRBJ2-7; D remains ambiguous. The CDR3 is 14 amino acids. V was pared by 0 bases and J by 4 bases, with 10 bases between. Germline CDR1 reads MGHRA; CDR2 reads YSYEKL. CDR3 amino acids: CASSQDLPPYEQYF. The CDR3, as DNA: TGCGCCAGCAGCCAAGATCTCCCCCCGTACGAGCAGTACTTC.

The chain couples TRBV27 to TRBJ1-2; 9 nucleotides match TRBD1. The CDR3 is 15 residues long. Germline V gene data show CDR1 as MNHEY and CDR2 as SMNVEV (reference sequence). Losses at the gene ends were 6 bases for V and 4 bases for J; bases not matched to a gene: 9. This CDR3 is CASRLQGADFYGYTF. The CDR3 DNA reads as TGTGCCAGCAGGCTACAGGGGGCGGACTTCTATGGCTACACCTTC.